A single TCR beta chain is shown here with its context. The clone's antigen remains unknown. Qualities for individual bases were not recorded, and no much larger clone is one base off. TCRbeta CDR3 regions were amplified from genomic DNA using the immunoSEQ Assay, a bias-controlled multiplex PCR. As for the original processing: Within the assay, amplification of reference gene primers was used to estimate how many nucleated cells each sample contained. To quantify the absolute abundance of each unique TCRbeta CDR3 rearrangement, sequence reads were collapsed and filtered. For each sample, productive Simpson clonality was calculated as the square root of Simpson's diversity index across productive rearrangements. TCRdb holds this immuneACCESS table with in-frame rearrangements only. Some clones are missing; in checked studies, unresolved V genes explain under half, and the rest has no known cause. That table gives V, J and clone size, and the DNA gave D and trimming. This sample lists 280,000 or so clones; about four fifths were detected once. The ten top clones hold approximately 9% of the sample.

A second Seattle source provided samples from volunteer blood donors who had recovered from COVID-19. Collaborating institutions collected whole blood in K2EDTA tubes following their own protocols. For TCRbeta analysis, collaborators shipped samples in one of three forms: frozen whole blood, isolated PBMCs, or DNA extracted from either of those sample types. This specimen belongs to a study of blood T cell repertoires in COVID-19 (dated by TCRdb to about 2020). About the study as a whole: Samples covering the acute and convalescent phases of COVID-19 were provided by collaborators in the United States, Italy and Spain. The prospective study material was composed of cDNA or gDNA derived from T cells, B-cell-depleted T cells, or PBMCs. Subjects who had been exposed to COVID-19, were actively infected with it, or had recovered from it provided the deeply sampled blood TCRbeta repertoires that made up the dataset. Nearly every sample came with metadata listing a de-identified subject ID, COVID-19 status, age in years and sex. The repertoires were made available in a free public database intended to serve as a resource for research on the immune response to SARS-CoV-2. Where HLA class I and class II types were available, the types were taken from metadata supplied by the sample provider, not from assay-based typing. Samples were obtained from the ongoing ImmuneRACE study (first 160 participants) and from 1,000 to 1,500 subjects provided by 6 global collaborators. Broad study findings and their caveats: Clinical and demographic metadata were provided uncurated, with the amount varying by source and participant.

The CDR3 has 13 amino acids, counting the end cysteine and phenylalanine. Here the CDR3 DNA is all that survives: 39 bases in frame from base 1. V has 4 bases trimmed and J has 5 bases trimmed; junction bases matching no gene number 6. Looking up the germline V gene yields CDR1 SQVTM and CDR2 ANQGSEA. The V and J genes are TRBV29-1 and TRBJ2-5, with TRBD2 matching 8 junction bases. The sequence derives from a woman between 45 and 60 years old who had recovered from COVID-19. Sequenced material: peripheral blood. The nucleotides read TGCAGCGTTGGTGGACTAGCAGGGGAGACCCAGTACTTC. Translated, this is CSVGGLAGETQYF.